This is a list of T cell receptor beta chains from one sample in a study of CD8 T cells in ankylosing spondylitis. TCRdb analysed the 5' RACE reads with MiXCR anew, one entry per CDR3 protein. The sample contains under 150,000 distinct CDR3 sequences, around 9.3% of which appear only once. What was sequenced was blood, either unsorted or a sorted T cell fraction (not recorded which). These receptor sequences come from a male donor with ankylosing spondylitis or in good health (not recorded which). Each CDR3 is given without its conserved first and last residue.

V gene | CDR3 protein
TRBV7-2 | ASSTTTTYEQY
TRBV7-3 | ASSLGTAGVQDTQY
TRBV7-2 | ASSWGSGRFYNEQF
TRBV12-3/TRBV12-4 | ASSIGGQISTGELF
TRBV20-1 | SARVAGEATQY
TRBV5-1 | ASSFFGETYEQY
TRBV7-2 | ASSLVGGKAPYEQY
TRBV28 | ASRSGTGGVNTQY
TRBV5-1 | SSSEQGSSSPLH
TRBV20-1 | SARDLAGGGETQY
TRBV9 | ASSVSGNTEAF
TRBV20-1 | SASILAGAYNEQF
TRBV27 | ASSSGGPWVNIQY
TRBV20-1 | SAGGQVLAKNIQY
TRBV9 | ASSPRTGLTEAF
TRBV23-1 | ASSQSAIRGRSPPEQF
TRBV20-1 | SVSGRSSYEQY
TRBV29-1 | SARTLSDTQY
TRBV5-5 | ASQGPPKYEQY
TRBV5-1 | ASSLGLVDEQY
TRBV18 | ASSPLLGTEYGYT
TRBV7-6 | ASSLAVFRTGGYEQY
TRBV6-5 | ASSYGQGWYEQY
TRBV29-1 | SVEAQQAWETQY
TRBV7-3 | ASSLRVGSTDTQY
TRBV5-1 | ASSSSPISSRSFYNEQF
TRBV30 | AWRGPGSGSPLH
TRBV7-3 | ASSLGGREGTQY
TRBV2 | ASRASGYGELF
TRBV28 | ASWQQKNEQY
TRBV29-1 | SVRSGKSQSSYNEQF
TRBV7-9 | ASSPWKRHEQF
TRBV28 | ASSLVAGSNQPQH
TRBV3-1 | ASSHVSTGGNSPLH
TRBV4-1 | ASSQELPTSGQSSYNEQF
TRBV7-2 | ASSWALGGYT
TRBV9 | ASSVGLEGNTIY
TRBV12-3/TRBV12-4 | ASSDYNEQF
TRBV4-2 | ASSQDTAEAGNTIY
TRBV29-1 | SVGALAGPYNEQF
TRBV29-1 | SVEPGQGGDEQF
TRBV7-2 | ASTTVYNEQF
TRBV4-3 | ASSQDWREGLGEQY
TRBV5-6 | ASSLEAGEIQETQY
TRBV12-3/TRBV12-4 | ASSLTSNQPQH
TRBV27 | ASPRTSSYEQY
TRBV24-1 | ARGPGGFGNEQF
TRBV6-2/TRBV6-3 | ASSFRQGRQPQH
TRBV7-9 | ASSLMGGSYEQY
TRBV3-1 | ASSPTGQAGSPLH
TRBV20-1 | SARGGASGFYNEQF
TRBV7-2 | ASSSPRTSGYTGELF
TRBV7-2 | ASSLNGDFFQPQH
TRBV20-1 | SARDSGGQRYEQY